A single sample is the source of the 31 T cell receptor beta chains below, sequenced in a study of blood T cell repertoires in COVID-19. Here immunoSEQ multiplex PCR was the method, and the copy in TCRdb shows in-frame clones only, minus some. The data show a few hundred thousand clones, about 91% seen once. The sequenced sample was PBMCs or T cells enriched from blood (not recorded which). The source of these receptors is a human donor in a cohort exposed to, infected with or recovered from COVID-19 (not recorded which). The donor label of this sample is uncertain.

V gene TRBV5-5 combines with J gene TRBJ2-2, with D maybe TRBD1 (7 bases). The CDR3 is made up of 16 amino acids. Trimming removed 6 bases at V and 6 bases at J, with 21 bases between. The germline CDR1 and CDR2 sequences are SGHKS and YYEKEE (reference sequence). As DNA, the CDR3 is TGTGCCAGCACCAAGACAGGGTCGGGAGTGGCCGGGGAGCTGTTTTTT. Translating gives CASTKTGSGVAGELFF.

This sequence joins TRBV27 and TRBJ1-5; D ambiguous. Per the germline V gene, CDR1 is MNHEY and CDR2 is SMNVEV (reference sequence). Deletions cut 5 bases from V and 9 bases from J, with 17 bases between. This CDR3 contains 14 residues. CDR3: CASSPGTVGRPQHF. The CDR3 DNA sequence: TGTGCCAGCAGTCCTGGCACGGTGGGGAGGCCCCAGCATTTT.

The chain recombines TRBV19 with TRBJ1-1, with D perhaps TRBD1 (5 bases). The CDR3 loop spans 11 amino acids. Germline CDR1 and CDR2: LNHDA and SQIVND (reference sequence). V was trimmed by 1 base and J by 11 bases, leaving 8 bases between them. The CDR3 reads CASSIAGNAFF. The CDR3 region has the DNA TGTGCCAGTAGTATAGCAGGGAATGCTTTCTTT.

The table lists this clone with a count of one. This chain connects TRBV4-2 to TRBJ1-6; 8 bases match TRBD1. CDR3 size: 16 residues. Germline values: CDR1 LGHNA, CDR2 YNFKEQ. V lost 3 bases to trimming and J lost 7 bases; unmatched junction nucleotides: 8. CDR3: CASSHTGGTENSPLHF. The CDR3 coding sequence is TGTGCCAGCAGCCACACAGGGGGGACAGAAAATTCACCCCTCCACTTT.

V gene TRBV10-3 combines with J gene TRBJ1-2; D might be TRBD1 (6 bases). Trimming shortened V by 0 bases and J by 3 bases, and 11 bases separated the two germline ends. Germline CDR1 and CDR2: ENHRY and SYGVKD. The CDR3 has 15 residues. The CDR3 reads CAISESSRGDYGYTF. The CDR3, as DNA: TGTGCCATCAGTGAGTCGTCCAGGGGTGACTATGGCTACACCTTC.

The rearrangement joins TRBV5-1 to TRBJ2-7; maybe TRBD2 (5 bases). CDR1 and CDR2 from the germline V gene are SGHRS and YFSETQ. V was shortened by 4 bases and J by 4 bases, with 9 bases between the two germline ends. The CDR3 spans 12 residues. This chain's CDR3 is CASSEGTYEQYF. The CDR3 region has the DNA TGCGCCAGCAGCGAGGGAACTTACGAGCAGTACTTC. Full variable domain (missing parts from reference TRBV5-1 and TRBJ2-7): KAGVTQTPRYLIKTRGQQVTLSCSPISGHRSVSWYQQTPGQGLQFLFEYFSETQRNKGNFPGRFSGRQFSNSRSEMNVSTLELGDSALYLCASSEGTYEQYFGPGTRLTVT.

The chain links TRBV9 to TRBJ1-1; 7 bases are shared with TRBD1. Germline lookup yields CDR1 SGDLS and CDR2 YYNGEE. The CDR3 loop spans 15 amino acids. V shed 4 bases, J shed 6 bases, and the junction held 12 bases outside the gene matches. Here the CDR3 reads CASSSLTGREAEAFF. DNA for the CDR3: TGTGCCAGCAGCTCCCTGACAGGGAGAGAGGCTGAAGCTTTCTTT.

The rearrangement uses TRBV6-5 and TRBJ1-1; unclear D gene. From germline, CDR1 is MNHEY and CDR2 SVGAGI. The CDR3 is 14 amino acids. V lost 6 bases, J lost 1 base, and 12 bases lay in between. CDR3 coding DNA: TGTGCCAGCAGGATAGACACTCAGAACACTGAAGCTTTCTTT. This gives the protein CASRIDTQNTEAFF.

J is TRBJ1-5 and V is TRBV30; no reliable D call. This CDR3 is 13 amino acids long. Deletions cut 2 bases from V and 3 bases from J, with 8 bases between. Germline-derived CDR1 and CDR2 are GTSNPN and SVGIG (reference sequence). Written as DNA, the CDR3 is TGTGCCTGGAGTAGATCTAACAATCAGCCCCAGCATTTT. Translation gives CAWSRSNNQPQHF.

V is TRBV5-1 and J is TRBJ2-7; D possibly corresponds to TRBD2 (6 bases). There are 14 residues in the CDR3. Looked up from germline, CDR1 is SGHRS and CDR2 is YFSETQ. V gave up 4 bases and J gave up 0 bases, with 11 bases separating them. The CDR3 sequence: CASSPGTDSYEQYF. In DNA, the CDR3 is TGCGCCAGCAGCCCCGGGACTGACTCCTACGAGCAGTACTTC.

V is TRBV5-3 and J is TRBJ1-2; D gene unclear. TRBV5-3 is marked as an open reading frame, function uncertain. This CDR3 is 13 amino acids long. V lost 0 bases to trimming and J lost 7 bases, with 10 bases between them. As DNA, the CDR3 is TGTGCCAGAAGCTTGGAAGGGAGCCGTGGCTACACCTTC. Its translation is CARSLEGSRGYTF.

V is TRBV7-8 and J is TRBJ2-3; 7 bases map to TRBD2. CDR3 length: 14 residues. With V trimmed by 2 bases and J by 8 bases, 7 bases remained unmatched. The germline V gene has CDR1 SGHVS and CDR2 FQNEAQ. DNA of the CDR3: TGTGCCAGCAGCTTAACTAGCGACACGGGTACGCAGTATTTT. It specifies CASSLTSDTGTQYF.

The CDR3 loop is CASSIARGGYTF. In nucleotides, the CDR3 is TGTGCCAGTAGTATAGCACGAGGAGGCTACACCTTC. The rearrangement uses TRBV19 and TRBJ1-2; D gene uncertain. This CDR3 comprises 12 residues. Deletions cut 1 base from V and 8 bases from J, with 8 bases between. Germline V gene lookup returns CDR1 LNHDA and CDR2 SQIVND (reference sequence).

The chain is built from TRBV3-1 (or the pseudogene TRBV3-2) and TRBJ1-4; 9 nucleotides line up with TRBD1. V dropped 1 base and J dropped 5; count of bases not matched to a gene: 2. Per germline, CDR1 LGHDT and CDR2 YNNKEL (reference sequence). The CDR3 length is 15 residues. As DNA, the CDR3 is TGTGCCAGCAGCCAAGTGACAGGGGGGAATGAAAAACTGTTTTTT. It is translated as CASSQVTGGNEKLFF.

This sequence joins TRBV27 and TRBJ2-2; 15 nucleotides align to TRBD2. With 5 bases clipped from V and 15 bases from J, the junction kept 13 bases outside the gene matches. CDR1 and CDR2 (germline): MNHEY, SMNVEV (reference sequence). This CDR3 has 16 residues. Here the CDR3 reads CASSLNPGTSGGWLFF. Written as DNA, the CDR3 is TGTGCCAGCAGTCTTAACCCCGGGACTAGCGGGGGGTGGTTGTTTTTT.

CDR3 sequence: CAVQRDSYNSPLHF. In nucleotides, the CDR3 is TGTGCCGTTCAACGGGACAGCTATAATTCACCCCTCCACTTT. This chain links TRBV30 with TRBJ1-6, with TRBD1 matching 7 bases. V was clipped by 8 bases and J by 3 bases; unmatched bases: 7. CDR1 and CDR2 from the germline V gene are GTSNPN and SVGIG (reference sequence). The CDR3 length is 14 residues.

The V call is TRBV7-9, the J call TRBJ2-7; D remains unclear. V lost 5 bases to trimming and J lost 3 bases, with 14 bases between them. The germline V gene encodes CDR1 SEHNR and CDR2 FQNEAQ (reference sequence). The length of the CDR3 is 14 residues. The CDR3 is CASSKLNAGYEQYF. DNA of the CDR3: TGTGCCAGCAGCAAACTCAATGCCGGCTACGAGCAGTACTTC.

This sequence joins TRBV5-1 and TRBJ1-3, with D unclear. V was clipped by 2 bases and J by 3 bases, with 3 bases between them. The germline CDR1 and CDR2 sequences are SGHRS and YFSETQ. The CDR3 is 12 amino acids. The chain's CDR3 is CASSFGGNTIYF. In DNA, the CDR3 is TGCGCCAGCAGCTTCGGTGGAAACACCATATATTTT. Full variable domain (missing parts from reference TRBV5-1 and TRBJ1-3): KAGVTQTPRYLIKTRGQQVTLSCSPISGHRSVSWYQQTPGQGLQFLFEYFSETQRNKGNFPGRFSGRQFSNSRSEMNVSTLELGDSALYLCASSFGGNTIYFGEGSWLTVV.

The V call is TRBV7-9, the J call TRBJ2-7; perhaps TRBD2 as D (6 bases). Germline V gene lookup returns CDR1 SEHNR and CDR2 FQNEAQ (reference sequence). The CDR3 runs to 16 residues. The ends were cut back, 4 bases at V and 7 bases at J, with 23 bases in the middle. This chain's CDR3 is CASSSREDPPGEEQYF. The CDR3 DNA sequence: TGTGCCAGCAGCTCGAGGGAGGATCCACCTGGGGAAGAGCAGTACTTC.

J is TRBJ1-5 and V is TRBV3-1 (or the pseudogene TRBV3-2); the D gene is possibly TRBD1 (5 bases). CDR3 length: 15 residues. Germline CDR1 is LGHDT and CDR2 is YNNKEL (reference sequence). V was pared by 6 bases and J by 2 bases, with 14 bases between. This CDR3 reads CASSVDSGGNQPQHF. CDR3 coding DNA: TGTGCCAGCAGTGTCGACAGTGGTGGCAATCAGCCCCAGCATTTT.

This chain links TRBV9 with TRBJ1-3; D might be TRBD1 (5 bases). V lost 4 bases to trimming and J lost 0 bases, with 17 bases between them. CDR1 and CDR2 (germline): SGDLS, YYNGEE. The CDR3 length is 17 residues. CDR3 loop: CASSSSGAADSGNTIYF. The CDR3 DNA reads TGTGCCAGCAGCAGTTCTGGGGCAGCCGACTCTGGAAACACCATATATTTT.

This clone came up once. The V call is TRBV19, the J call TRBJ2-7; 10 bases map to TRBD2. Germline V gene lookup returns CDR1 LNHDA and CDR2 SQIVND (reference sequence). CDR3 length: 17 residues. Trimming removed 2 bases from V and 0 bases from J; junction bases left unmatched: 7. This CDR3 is CASSISLAGVSSYEQYF. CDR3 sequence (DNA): TGTGCCAGTAGTATATCTCTAGCGGGGGTTTCCTCCTACGAGCAGTACTTC. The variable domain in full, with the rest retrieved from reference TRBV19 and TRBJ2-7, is DGGITQSPKYLFRKEGQNVTLSCEQNLNHDAMYWYRQDPGQGLRLIYYSQIVNDFQKGDIAEGYSVSREKKESFPLTVTSAQKNPTAFYLCASSISLAGVSSYEQYFGPGTRLTVT.

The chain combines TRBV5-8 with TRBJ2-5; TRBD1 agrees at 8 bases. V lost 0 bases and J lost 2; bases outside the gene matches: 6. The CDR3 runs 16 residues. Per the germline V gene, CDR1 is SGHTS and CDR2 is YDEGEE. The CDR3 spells CASSLGTGSDQETQYF. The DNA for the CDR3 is TGTGCCAGCAGCTTGGGGACAGGGTCAGATCAAGAGACCCAGTACTTC.

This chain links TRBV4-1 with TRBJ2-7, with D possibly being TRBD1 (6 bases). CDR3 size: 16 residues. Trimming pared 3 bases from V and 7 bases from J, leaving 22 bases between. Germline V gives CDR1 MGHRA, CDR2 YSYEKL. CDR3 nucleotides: TGCGCCAGCAGCCATTCCTCCCTGACAGGTGAGATTGAGCAGTACTTC. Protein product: CASSHSSLTGEIEQYF.

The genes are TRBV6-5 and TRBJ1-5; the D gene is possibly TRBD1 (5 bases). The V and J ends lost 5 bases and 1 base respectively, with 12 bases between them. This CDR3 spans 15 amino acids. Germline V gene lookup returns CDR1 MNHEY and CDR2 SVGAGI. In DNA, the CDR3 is TGTGCCAGCAGTCCCCTCAGGGCAAGCAATCAGCCCCAGCATTTT. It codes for CASSPLRASNQPQHF.

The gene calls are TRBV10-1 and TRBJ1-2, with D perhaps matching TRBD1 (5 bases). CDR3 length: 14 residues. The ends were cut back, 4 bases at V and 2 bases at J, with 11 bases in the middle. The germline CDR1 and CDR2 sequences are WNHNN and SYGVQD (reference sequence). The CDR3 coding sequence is TGCGCCAGCAGTGCCCGGAAGGGGAACTATGGCTACACCTTC. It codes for CASSARKGNYGYTF.

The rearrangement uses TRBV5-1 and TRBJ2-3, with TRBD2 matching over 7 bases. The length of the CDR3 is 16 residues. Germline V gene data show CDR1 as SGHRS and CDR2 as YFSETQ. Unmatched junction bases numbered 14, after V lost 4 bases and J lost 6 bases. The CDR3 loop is CASSLRTSGVPDTQYF. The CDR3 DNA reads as TGCGCCAGCAGCCTGCGGACTAGTGGGGTTCCGGATACGCAGTATTTT.

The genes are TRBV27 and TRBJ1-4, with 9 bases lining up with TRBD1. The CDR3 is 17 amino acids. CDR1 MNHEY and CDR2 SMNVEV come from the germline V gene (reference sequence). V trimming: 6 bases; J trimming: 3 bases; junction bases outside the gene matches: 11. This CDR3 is CASSPTGGSKSNEKLFF. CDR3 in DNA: TGTGCCAGCAGCCCTACAGGGGGCTCGAAGTCTAATGAAAAACTGTTTTTT.

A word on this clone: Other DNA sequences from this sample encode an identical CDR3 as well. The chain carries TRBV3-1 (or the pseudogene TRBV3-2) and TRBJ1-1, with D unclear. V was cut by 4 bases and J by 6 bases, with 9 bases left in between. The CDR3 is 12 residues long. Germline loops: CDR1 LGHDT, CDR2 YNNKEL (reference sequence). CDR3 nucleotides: TGTGCCAGCAGCCGCGGAGGCGCTGAAGCTTTCTTT. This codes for CASSRGGAEAFF.

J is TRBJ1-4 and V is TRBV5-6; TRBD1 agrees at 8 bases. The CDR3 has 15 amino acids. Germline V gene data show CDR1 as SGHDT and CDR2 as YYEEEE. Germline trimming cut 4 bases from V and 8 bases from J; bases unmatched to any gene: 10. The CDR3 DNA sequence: TGTGCCAGCAGCCCCGGGACAGGAGAGAGGGAAAAACTGTTTTTT. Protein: CASSPGTGEREKLFF.

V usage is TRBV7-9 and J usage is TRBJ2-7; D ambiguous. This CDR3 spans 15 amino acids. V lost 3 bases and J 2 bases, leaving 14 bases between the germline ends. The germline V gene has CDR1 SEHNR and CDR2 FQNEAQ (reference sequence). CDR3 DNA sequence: TGTGCCAGCAGCTTTGAATGGGCAAAAACCTACGAGCAGTACTTC. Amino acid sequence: CASSFEWAKTYEQYF.